These T cell receptor beta chains were read from a single sample in a study of post-analysis software for immune sequencing data. One entry per CDR3 protein, called by TCRdb with MiXCR from the PCR reads. The table records about 620,000 distinct CDR3 sequences, roughly 46% of them present only once. What was sequenced was blood. The receptors derive from a girl aged 10-17 years with multiple sclerosis. The CDR3 runs from the conserved cysteine through the conserved F or W. A D gene is named only where the DNA matches it firmly. Not every row has a clone size; where given, it reads once, few, many or a size class.

D: .
size: few
V: TRBV10-3
J: TRBJ1-1
DNA: TGTGCCATCACTCATCCAGGGAACACTGAAGCTTTCTTT
CDR3: CAITHPGNTEAFF

D: TRBD2
size: few
V: TRBV7-2
J: TRBJ2-7
DNA: TGTGCCAGCAGCGCCATAGCGGGAGCAGTCCCCTACGAGCAGTACTTC
CDR3: CASSAIAGAVPYEQYF

D: .
size: .
V: TRBV11-2
J: TRBJ2-1
DNA: TGTGCCAGCAGCTTAGATGTGGCAAACAATGAGCAGTTCTTC
CDR3: CASSLDVANNEQFF

D: TRBD2
size: .
V: TRBV20-1
J: TRBJ2-1
DNA: TGCAGTGCTACGGGGGCTAGCGGGCCCTCCTACAATGAGCAGTTCTTC
CDR3: CSATGASGPSYNEQFF

D: .
size: .
V: TRBV4-2
J: TRBJ2-7
DNA: TGTGCCAGCAGCCAAGATAAGGATGCGTGGCAGTACTTC
CDR3: CASSQDKDAWQYF

D: .
size: few
V: TRBV5-6
J: TRBJ2-7
DNA: TGTGCCAGCAGCCTGACAAGCGAGCAGTACTTC
CDR3: CASSLTSEQYF

D: .
size: many
V: TRBV20-1
J: TRBJ2-6
DNA: TGCAGTGCTCAGGACCGGCCTTCTGGGGCCAACGTCCTGACTTTC
CDR3: CSAQDRPSGANVLTF

D: .
size: .
V: TRBV5-1
J: TRBJ2-3
DNA: TGCGCCAGCAGACCTGCCCCTCCCTCCGCAGATACGCAGTATTTT
CDR3: CASRPAPPSADTQYF

D: .
size: .
V: TRBV12-3/TRBV12-4
J: TRBJ2-1
DNA: TGTGCCAGCAGCCTCCTAACAGGGAGCTCCTACAATGAGCAGTTCTTC
CDR3: CASSLLTGSSYNEQFF

D: .
size: .
V: TRBV29-1
J: TRBJ2-7
DNA: TGCAGCGTTCAAGACAGCGAGGGATGGTACGAGCAGTACTTC
CDR3: CSVQDSEGWYEQYF

D: TRBD1
size: many
V: TRBV29-1
J: TRBJ2-3
DNA: TGCAGCTCCCGACAGGGGGGGATCACAGATACGCAGTATTTT
CDR3: CSSRQGGITDTQYF

D: .
size: .
V: TRBV13
J: TRBJ2-7
DNA: TGTGCCAGCAGCAGATCCCCCGAGCAGTACTTC
CDR3: CASSRSPEQYF

D: .
size: .
V: TRBV6-1
J: TRBJ2-7
DNA: TGTACCAGCAGTGAAGCCAAGAGTAGCCCCCGAACCTACGAGCAGTACTTC
CDR3: CTSSEAKSSPRTYEQYF

D: TRBD1
size: .
V: TRBV12-3/TRBV12-4
J: TRBJ1-1
DNA: TGTGCCAGCAGAGTATGGGGACAGGGGGTTGGGGCTTTCTTT
CDR3: CASRVWGQGVGAFF